A single sample is the source of the 17 T cell receptor beta chains below, sequenced in a study of PD-1 blockade in mismatch repair-deficient tumors. Assay: immunoSEQ multiplex PCR; the TCRdb copy retains only in-frame clones and omits some. The top ten clones hold 20% to 25% of a sample with tens of thousands of clones, about four fifths of them seen once. Sequences were derived from peripheral blood, sampled 4 weeks after starting pembrolizumab. These receptor sequences come from an adult with mismatch repair-deficient cancer.

The rearrangement uses TRBV7-9 and TRBJ1-2, with D tentatively TRBD1 (6 bases). CDR3 length: 14 residues. Looked up from germline, CDR1 is SEHNR and CDR2 is FQNEAQ (reference sequence). V lost 2 bases and J 5 bases, leaving 12 bases between the germline ends. The CDR3 coding sequence is TGTGCCAGCAGCTTAACAGGGTCCTCTTATGGCTACACCTTC. Amino acids: CASSLTGSSYGYTF.

The rearrangement uses TRBV10-1 and TRBJ2-1, with D perhaps matching TRBD2 (6 bases). Trimming removed 6 bases at V and 9 bases at J, with 18 bases between. This CDR3 spans 14 amino acids. Looked up from germline, CDR1 is WNHNN and CDR2 is SYGVQD (reference sequence). As DNA, the CDR3 is TGCGCCAGCAGCGCGGCGGGGACCCGAGGTGAGCAGTTCTTC. Its translation is CASSAAGTRGEQFF.

V usage is TRBV5-1 and J usage is TRBJ2-4; D call uncertain. The CDR3 consists of 16 residues. V gave up 0 bases and J gave up 0 bases, with 10 bases separating them. The germline gives CDR1 SGHRS, CDR2 YFSETQ. The CDR3 bases are TGCGCCAGCAGCTTGGGCGCTAAATCAGCCAAAAACATTCAGTACTTC. Protein: CASSLGAKSAKNIQYF.

The chain combines TRBV2 with TRBJ2-7, with D possibly being TRBD2 (6 bases). V lost 3 bases and J 2 bases, leaving 11 bases between the germline ends. The CDR3 runs to 14 residues. Germline CDR1 is SNHLY and CDR2 is FYNNEI. The CDR3 region has the DNA TGTGCCAGCAGTGAGGGGGGAGCCGCCTACGAGCAGTACTTC. It yields the protein CASSEGGAAYEQYF.

The chain carries TRBV6-6 and TRBJ2-7, with TRBD1 as a possible D gene (6 bases). CDR3 length equals 16 residues. CDR1 is MNHNY and CDR2 is SVGAGI in the germline V gene (reference sequence). The germline V and J ends were trimmed by 5 bases and 0 bases, with 17 bases remaining between them. CDR3 sequence: CASSPTGRLDSYEQYF. The CDR3 DNA reads as TGTGCCAGCAGTCCTACAGGGAGACTCGACTCCTACGAGCAGTACTTC.

The rearrangement links TRBV18 to TRBJ1-1; no firm D call. There are 16 residues in the CDR3. The V gene's germline CDR1 is KGHSH and CDR2 LQKENI. The germline V and J ends were trimmed by 0 bases and 1 base, with 12 bases remaining between them. This CDR3 is CASSPPSRGSNTEAFF. The CDR3 coding sequence is TGTGCCAGCTCACCACCGTCTCGCGGATCGAACACTGAAGCTTTCTTT.

V and J are TRBV6-5 and TRBJ1-1; D is undetermined. Germline V gene sequence: CDR1 MNHEY, CDR2 SVGAGI. The CDR3 loop spans 15 amino acids. V lost 6 bases to trimming and J lost 3 bases, with 17 bases between them. The chain's CDR3 is CASRSGGNRYTEAFF. CDR3 coding DNA: TGTGCCAGCAGGTCAGGAGGGAACCGGTACACTGAAGCTTTCTTT.

The chain joins TRBV11-3 to TRBJ2-3; D remains ambiguous. Between the trimmed V and J ends, which lost 2 bases and 5 bases, there was a span of 2 bases. Germline V gene lookup returns CDR1 SGHNT and CDR2 YENEEA. The CDR3 loop spans 11 amino acids. The CDR3 here is CASSLQDTQYF. In DNA, the CDR3 is TGTGCCAGCAGCTTACAAGATACGCAGTATTTT.

This clone turned up a few times. This sequence joins TRBV7-9 and TRBJ1-1; D gene ambiguous. The CDR3 contains 12 residues. Germline V lookup: CDR1 SEHNR, CDR2 FQNEAQ (reference sequence). V shed 5 bases and J shed 4 bases, with 8 bases lying between them. The CDR3 reads CASSPRFTEAFF. The CDR3 DNA reads as TGTGCCAGCAGCCCCCGGTTCACTGAAGCTTTCTTT.

J is TRBJ1-1 and V is TRBV15, with 9 bases identical to TRBD1. Germline V gives CDR1 LNHNV, CDR2 YYDKDF (reference sequence). The ends lost 0 bases at V and 1 base at J; junction bases unmatched: 0. The CDR3 sequence is 15 residues long. CDR3 in DNA: TGTGCCACCAGCAGAGAGGGACAGGGGAACACTGAAGCTTTCTTT. This encodes CATSREGQGNTEAFF.

The gene calls are TRBV4-1 and TRBJ2-1; the D is unclear. Deletions cut 4 bases from V and 13 bases from J, with 20 bases between. The CDR3 consists of 14 residues. Germline CDR1 MGHRA, CDR2 YSYEKL. The CDR3 spells CASSREPAPKIQFF. CDR3 DNA sequence: TGCGCCAGCAGCCGCGAACCAGCCCCCAAAATTCAGTTCTTC.

J is TRBJ1-5 and V is TRBV6-1; TRBD1 is a possible D gene (5 bases). From germline, CDR1 is MNHNS and CDR2 SASEGT. The germline V and J ends were trimmed by 4 bases and 0 bases, with 13 bases remaining between them. This CDR3 is 16 amino acids long. The CDR3 reads CASSGLRVYSNQPQHF. The CDR3 DNA follows: TGTGCCAGCAGTGGGCTCAGGGTCTATAGCAATCAGCCCCAGCATTTT.

The V call is TRBV5-1, the J call TRBJ2-2; 10 nucleotides line up with TRBD2. Trimming removed 2 bases from V and 7 bases from J; junction bases left unmatched: 5. The CDR3 length is 15 residues. CDR1 SGHRS and CDR2 YFSETQ come from the germline V gene. The CDR3 DNA reads TGCGCCAGCAGCTTTCTAGCGGGGGCCGGCGGGGAGCTGTTTTTT. Translated: CASSFLAGAGGELFF.

The chain is built from TRBV15 and TRBJ1-1; D not certain. CDR3 length: 13 amino acids. Trimming pared 7 bases from V and 2 bases from J, leaving 11 bases between. Germline-derived CDR1 and CDR2 are LNHNV and YYDKDF (reference sequence). Here the CDR3 reads CATTLGTNTEAFF. As DNA, the CDR3 is TGTGCCACCACCCTCGGTACCAACACTGAAGCTTTCTTT.

The chain carries TRBV27 and TRBJ2-5; 8 bases fit TRBD1. The CDR3 has 13 amino acids. CDR1 is MNHEY and CDR2 is SMNVEV in the germline V gene (reference sequence). V was clipped by 7 bases and J by 2 bases; unmatched bases: 3. The CDR3 nucleotides are TGTGCCAGCAAAAGGACAGGGCAAGAGACCCAGTACTTC. It is translated as CASKRTGQETQYF.

The CDR3 coding sequence is TGCGCCAGCAGCGACAGGGACACCGGGGAGCTGTTTTTT. It is translated as CASSDRDTGELFF. The chain couples TRBV5-1 to TRBJ2-2, with 7 bases that match TRBD1. With 4 bases clipped from V and 3 bases from J, the junction kept 0 bases outside the gene matches. CDR3 length: 13 amino acids. The V gene's germline CDR1 is SGHRS and CDR2 YFSETQ.

The V and J genes are TRBV30 and TRBJ1-1, with a tentative D call TRBD1 (6 bases). This CDR3 spans 14 amino acids. With 1 base removed from V and 1 base from J, the gap between germline ends came to 10 bases. Germline loops: CDR1 GTSNPN, CDR2 SVGIG (reference sequence). The CDR3 reads CAWSAGTTNTEAFF. In nucleotides, the CDR3 is TGTGCCTGGAGTGCCGGGACAACGAACACTGAAGCTTTCTTT.